This TCR beta chain emerged from a study of blood T cell repertoires in COVID-19. The method was immunoSEQ multiplex PCR; TCRdb's version includes in-frame clones alone and lacks a portion of them. Of 300,000 or so clones listed, about 86% are singletons. The CDR3 runs to 13 residues. Deletions cut 6 bases from V and 8 bases from J, with 16 bases between. The chain has TRBV12-3 or TRBV12-4 and TRBJ1-1, with D perhaps TRBD1 (6 bases). Sequenced sample: peripheral blood. This TCR was sampled from a woman aged 50 to 60 with acute or convalescent COVID-19. CDR3 in DNA: TGTGCCAGCAGCCCCGACAGGTTTACCGAAGCTTTCTTT. As protein: CASSPDRFTEAFF.